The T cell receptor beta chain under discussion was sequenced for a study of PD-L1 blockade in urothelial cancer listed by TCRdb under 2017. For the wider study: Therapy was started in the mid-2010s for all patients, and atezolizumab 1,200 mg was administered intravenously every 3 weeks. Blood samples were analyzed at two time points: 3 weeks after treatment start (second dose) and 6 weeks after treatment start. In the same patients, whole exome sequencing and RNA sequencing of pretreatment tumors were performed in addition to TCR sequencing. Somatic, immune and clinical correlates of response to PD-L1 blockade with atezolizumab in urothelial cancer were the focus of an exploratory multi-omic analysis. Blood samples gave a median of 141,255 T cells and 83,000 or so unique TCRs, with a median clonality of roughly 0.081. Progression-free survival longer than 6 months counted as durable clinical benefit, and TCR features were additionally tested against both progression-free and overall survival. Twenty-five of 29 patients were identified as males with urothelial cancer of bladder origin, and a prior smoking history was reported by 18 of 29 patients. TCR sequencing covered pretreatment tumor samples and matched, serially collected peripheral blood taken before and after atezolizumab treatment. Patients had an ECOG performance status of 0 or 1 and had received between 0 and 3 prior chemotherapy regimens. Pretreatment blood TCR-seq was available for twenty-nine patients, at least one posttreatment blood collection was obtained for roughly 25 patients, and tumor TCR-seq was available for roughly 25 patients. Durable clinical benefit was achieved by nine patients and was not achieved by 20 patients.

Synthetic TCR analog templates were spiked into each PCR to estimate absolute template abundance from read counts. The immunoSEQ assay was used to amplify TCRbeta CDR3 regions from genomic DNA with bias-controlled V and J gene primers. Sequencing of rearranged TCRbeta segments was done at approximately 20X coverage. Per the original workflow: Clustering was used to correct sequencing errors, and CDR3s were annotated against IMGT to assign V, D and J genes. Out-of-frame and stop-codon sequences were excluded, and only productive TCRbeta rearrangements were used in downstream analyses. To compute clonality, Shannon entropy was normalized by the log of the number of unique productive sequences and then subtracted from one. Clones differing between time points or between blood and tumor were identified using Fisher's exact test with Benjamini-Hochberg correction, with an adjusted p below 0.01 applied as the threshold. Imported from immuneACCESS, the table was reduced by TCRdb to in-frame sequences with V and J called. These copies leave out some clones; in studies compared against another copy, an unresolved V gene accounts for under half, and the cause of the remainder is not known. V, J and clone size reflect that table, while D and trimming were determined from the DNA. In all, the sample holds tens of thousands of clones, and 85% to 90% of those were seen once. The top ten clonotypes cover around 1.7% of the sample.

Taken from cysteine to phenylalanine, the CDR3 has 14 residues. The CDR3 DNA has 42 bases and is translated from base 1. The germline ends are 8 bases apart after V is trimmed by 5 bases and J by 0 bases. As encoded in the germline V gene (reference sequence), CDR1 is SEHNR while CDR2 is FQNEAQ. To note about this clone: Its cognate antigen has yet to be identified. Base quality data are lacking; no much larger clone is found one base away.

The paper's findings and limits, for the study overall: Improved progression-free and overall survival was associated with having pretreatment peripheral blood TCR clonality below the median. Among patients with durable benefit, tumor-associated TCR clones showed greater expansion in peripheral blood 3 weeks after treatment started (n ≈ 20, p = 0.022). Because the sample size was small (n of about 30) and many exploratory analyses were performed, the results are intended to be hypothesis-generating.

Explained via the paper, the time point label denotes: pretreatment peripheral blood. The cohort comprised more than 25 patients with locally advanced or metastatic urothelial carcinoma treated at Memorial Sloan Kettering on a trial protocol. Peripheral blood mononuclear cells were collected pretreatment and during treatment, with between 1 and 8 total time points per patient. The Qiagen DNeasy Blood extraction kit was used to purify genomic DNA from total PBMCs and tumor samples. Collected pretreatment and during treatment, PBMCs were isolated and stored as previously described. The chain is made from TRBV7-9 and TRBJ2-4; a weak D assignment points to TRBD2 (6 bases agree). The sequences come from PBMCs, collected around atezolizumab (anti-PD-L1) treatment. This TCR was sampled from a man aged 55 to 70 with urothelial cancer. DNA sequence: TGTGCCAGCAGCCCGGGACTAGCCAAAAACATTCAGTACTTC. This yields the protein CASSPGLAKNIQYF.